These 8 T cell receptor beta chains share one sample of origin, sequenced in a study of T cell responses to AZD1222 COVID-19 vaccine. This table comes from immunoSEQ multiplex PCR, and its TCRdb copy is limited to in-frame clones, with some not included. Seen here are some 130,000 clones, 75% to 90% observed once, and the top ten hold 2.4%. The sequenced sample was peripheral blood, obtained on day 0 of AZD1222 vaccination. The receptors were gathered from an adult in good health.

The rearrangement joins TRBV19 to TRBJ2-1; D possibly matches TRBD1 or TRBD2 (6 bases each). CDR1 and CDR2 (germline): LNHDA, SQIVND (reference sequence). The CDR3 loop spans 17 amino acids. V lost 3 bases and J lost 13, with 28 bases in between. The CDR3 sequence: CASSMGDGGRRSAGQFF. Written as DNA, the CDR3 is TGTGCCAGTAGTATGGGCGACGGGGGCAGGCGCTCGGCTGGACAGTTCTTC.

The V and J genes are TRBV7-3 and TRBJ2-1; possibly TRBD1 for D (5 bases). Germline CDR1 and CDR2: SGHTA and FQGTGA. The V and J ends lost 3 bases and 7 bases respectively, with 10 bases between them. CDR3 length equals 13 residues. In nucleotides, the CDR3 is TGTGCCAGCAGCTTGGGCCACAGGAATGAGCAGTTCTTC. It translates to CASSLGHRNEQFF.

V is TRBV28 and J is TRBJ1-2; D uncertain. Germline CDR1 reads MDHEN; CDR2 reads SYDVKM. V gave up 2 bases and J gave up 8 bases, with 12 bases separating them. The CDR3 has 13 residues. The CDR3: CASSLPPGRGYTF. CDR3 nucleotide sequence: TGTGCCAGCAGTTTACCCCCCGGGAGGGGCTACACCTTC.

The chain combines TRBV3-1 (or the pseudogene TRBV3-2) with TRBJ1-1; 7 nucleotides agree with TRBD1. This CDR3 has 14 residues. J lost 0 bases, V lost 5 bases, and 3 bases had no gene match. Germline V gene sequence: CDR1 LGHDT, CDR2 YNNKEL (reference sequence). The CDR3 is CASSIRGVNTEAFF. The CDR3 DNA follows: TGTGCCAGCAGCATCAGGGGGGTGAACACTGAAGCTTTCTTT.

This clone was detected a few times. This sample also contains other DNA sequences that code for the same CDR3. V is TRBV5-1 and J is TRBJ2-5; D is unresolved. The V end was cut by 0 bases, the J end by 3 bases, with 0 bases between. This CDR3 has 11 amino acids. In germline, CDR1 is SGHRS, CDR2 YFSETQ. The chain's CDR3 is CASSLEETQYF. The CDR3 DNA sequence: TGCGCCAGCAGCTTGGAAGAGACCCAGTACTTC. Using reference TRBV5-1 and TRBJ2-5 for the parts outside the CDR3, the full variable domain is KAGVTQTPRYLIKTRGQQVTLSCSPISGHRSVSWYQQTPGQGLQFLFEYFSETQRNKGNFPGRFSGRQFSNSRSEMNVSTLELGDSALYLCASSLEETQYFGPGTRLLVL.

This chain links TRBV14 with TRBJ2-3; a possible D gene is TRBD2 (5 bases). V lost 4 bases and J 1 base, leaving 12 bases between the germline ends. The CDR3 runs 15 residues. Germline V gene data show CDR1 as SGHDN and CDR2 as FVKESK. CDR3 protein: CASSPSGSRTDTQYF. The CDR3 nucleotides read TGTGCCAGCAGCCCCTCGGGGAGTCGCACAGATACGCAGTATTTT.

This clone was seen only once. The chain recombines TRBV6-5 with TRBJ1-3, with unresolved D. Germline V gene sequence: CDR1 MNHEY, CDR2 SVGAGI. The CDR3 runs to 15 residues. Trimming left V 2 bases short and J 3 bases short, with 11 bases between. DNA of the CDR3: TGTGCCAGCAGTTACGGAACCGCCTTTGGAAACACCATATATTTT. Its translation: CASSYGTAFGNTIYF.

The V call is TRBV6-5, the J call TRBJ1-3, with TRBD1 as a possible D gene (6 bases). CDR1 is MNHEY, CDR2 SVGAGI, per germline. The CDR3 length is 15 residues. Trimming pared 6 bases from V and 1 base from J, leaving 13 bases between. The CDR3 reads CASSLGQFSGNTIYF. In nucleotides, the CDR3 is TGTGCCAGCAGCTTGGGACAATTTTCTGGAAACACCATATATTTT.